This T cell receptor (beta chain) was observed in a study of blood T cell repertoires in COVID-19. Looking at the study overall: Spain, Italy and the United States supplied samples that represented acute and convalescent COVID-19. PBMCs, B-cell-depleted T cells, or T cells provided the cDNA or gDNA that made up the material.

Trimming removed 2 bases from V and 7 bases from J, with 12 bases in between. CDR3 length equals 14 residues. The germline V gene encodes CDR1 LNHDA and CDR2 SQIVND (reference sequence). In the authors' workflow: Reference gene primer amplification yielded estimated nucleated cell counts. The assay was immunoSEQ multiplex PCR, and TCRdb's table has in-frame clones only and misses some. The D gene and trimming were derived from the DNA, and the V and J assignments and clone size from that table. The repertoire includes 35,000 to 50,000 clones, around 84% of them detected once, and over 45% sits in the top ten.

Sequencing was done on a sample of peripheral blood. The chain links TRBV19 to TRBJ1-5, with D perhaps matching TRBD1 (6 bases). The receptor was derived from a man aged 65 to 85 with acute or convalescent COVID-19. The CDR3: CASSIRPGDQPQHF. The CDR3 nucleotides read TGTGCCAGTAGTATAAGGCCAGGGGACCAGCCCCAGCATTTT.